A selection of T cell receptor beta chains follows, all from one sample in a study of blood T cell repertoires in COVID-19. The assay was immunoSEQ multiplex PCR, and TCRdb's table has in-frame clones only and misses some. The table shows about 200,000 clones, with approximately 91% occurring only once. Material for sequencing was peripheral blood. Receptor source: a man aged 50-60 years with COVID-19, enrolled during active disease. CDR3s include the opening cysteine and the closing phenylalanine or tryptophan. D genes are given only for firm matches. A row's size may be missing; if present it is once, few, many or a size class.

TGTGCCATCAGTGCCGGGGAGACCCAGTACTTC	CAISAGETQYF	TRBV10-3	TRBJ2-5	-	-
TGTGCCAGCAGTAGGGACAGTGGGGTCCCCGGGGAGCTGTTTTTT	CASSRDSGVPGELFF	TRBV6-6	TRBJ2-2	-	TRBD1
TGTGCCAGCAGCCCCAGGAGGGATAATTCACCCCTCCACTTT	CASSPRRDNSPLHF	TRBV27	TRBJ1-6	-	-
TGCGCCAGCAGCTGGACGGGACAGGGCGACACCGGGGAGCTGTTTTTT	CASSWTGQGDTGELFF	TRBV5-1	TRBJ2-2	-	TRBD1
TGTGCCAGCTCACCCGCACCAGGGACTTCTAATGAAAAACTGTTTTTT	CASSPAPGTSNEKLFF	TRBV18	TRBJ1-4	-	-
TGTGCCAGCTCACCACTTCCAGGAGGTCGCCAAGAGACCCAGTACTTC	CASSPLPGGRQETQYF	TRBV18	TRBJ2-5	-	-
TGTGCCAGCAGCCGGGACTGGGGGTCCTACAATGAGCAGTTCTTC	CASSRDWGSYNEQFF	TRBV7-3	TRBJ2-1	-	-
TGTGCCACCAGCAGAGATCGGACAGGTATCTATGGCTACACCTTC	CATSRDRTGIYGYTF	TRBV15	TRBJ1-2	-	TRBD1
TGTGCCACCAGCCAGCGAGGTCTAGGGGGCACAGATACGCAGTATTTT	CATSQRGLGGTDTQYF	TRBV15	TRBJ2-3	-	-
TGTGCCAGCAGCTATAGCGGGAGTGGGCAAGAGACCCAGTACTTC	CASSYSGSGQETQYF	TRBV7-9	TRBJ2-5	medium-sized	TRBD2
TGCGCCAGCAGCTTGGCGACGACTAGCGGGGCTAAACAAGCCTACGAGCAGTACTTC	CASSLATTSGAKQAYEQYF	TRBV5-1	TRBJ2-7	-	TRBD2
TGTGCCAGCAGCCAAGCCAGGACAGCCTCGGAGACCCAGTACTTC	CASSQARTASETQYF	TRBV3-1/TRBV3-2	TRBJ2-5	-	-
TGCGCCAGCAGACAGGCCCCGGCTAATGAAAAACTGTTTTTT	CASRQAPANEKLFF	TRBV5-1	TRBJ1-4	-	-
TGCAGCTCTTCAGCGGACAGGGACACTGAAGCTTTCTTT	CSSSADRDTEAFF	TRBV29-1	TRBJ1-1	few	TRBD1
TGTGCCAGCAGCTTAACTAGCCCTGACAATGAGCAGTTCTTC	CASSLTSPDNEQFF	TRBV7-3	TRBJ2-1	-	-
TGCAGTGCTGCCGGAGAGGAGACCCAGTACTTC	CSAAGEETQYF	TRBV20-1	TRBJ2-5	few	-
TGTGCCAGCAGCCCAAGTCTAGCCGTGATGAACACTGAAGCTTTCTTT	CASSPSLAVMNTEAFF	TRBV3-1/TRBV3-2	TRBJ1-1	-	-
TGTGCCAGCAGCAAACAGGTCCCCGGGGAGCTGTTTTTT	CASSKQVPGELFF	TRBV5-6	TRBJ2-2	-	-
TGTGCCAGCAGCCAGGGACTGACGAACAATGAGCAGTTCTTC	CASSQGLTNNEQFF	TRBV4-2	TRBJ2-1	-	-
TGTGCCAGCAGCTCCGGACTAGCGGGATGGACACACAATGAGCAGTTCTTC	CASSSGLAGWTHNEQFF	TRBV7-9	TRBJ2-1	-	TRBD2
TGTGCCAGCAGCTTGGCTAGCGGGGGCCTCACAGATACGCAGTATTTT	CASSLASGGLTDTQYF	TRBV5-4	TRBJ2-3	-	TRBD2
TGTGCCAGCAGCGATTCGGACAGAAGGCATCAGCCCCAGCATTTT	CASSDSDRRHQPQHF	TRBV6-6	TRBJ1-5	-	-
TGTGCCAGCAGCGTATTATCAGGGGAAAGGCAGTTCTTC	CASSVLSGERQFF	TRBV9	TRBJ2-1	once	-
TGTGCCAGCAGCTTAGTCAGGGGGCGCGTCCGTAATTCACCCCTCCACTTT	CASSLVRGRVRNSPLHF	TRBV7-8	TRBJ1-6	-	TRBD1
TGTGCCTGGAACCTCGGACAGTTTTACTCCTACGAGCAGTACTTC	CAWNLGQFYSYEQYF	TRBV30	TRBJ2-7	-	-
TGCAGCGTTGAAGCTCAACTTGATAGTAAGCAGTTCTTC	CSVEAQLDSKQFF	TRBV29-1	TRBJ2-1	-	-
TGTGCCAGCAGCTCACTAGGATGGGAGCAGTTCTTC	CASSSLGWEQFF	TRBV7-9	TRBJ2-1	-	-
TGTGCCAGCAGTTACTCCCCGGGCCGGGGTGAAAAACTGTTTTTT	CASSYSPGRGEKLFF	TRBV6-5	TRBJ1-4	-	-
TGTGCCAGTGATGGACAGGGAGCTTCCAGTGCGTCCTATGGCTACACCTTC	CASDGQGASSASYGYTF	TRBV19	TRBJ1-2	-	TRBD1
TGTGCCAGCAGTGCCGGAGTTGCCCCTGACGAGCAGTACTTC	CASSAGVAPDEQYF	TRBV2	TRBJ2-7	-	-
TGTGCCAGCAGCCGGGACAGGGAGGACGTCTATGGCTACACCTTC	CASSRDREDVYGYTF	TRBV11-2	TRBJ1-2	-	TRBD1
TGTGCCAGCGGCTATAGCCCGGGGATAGCCACTGAAGCTTTCTTT	CASGYSPGIATEAFF	TRBV27	TRBJ1-1	-	-
TGTGCCAGCAGGCGAGGACAGTCCTACGAGCAGTACTTC	CASRRGQSYEQYF	TRBV6-5	TRBJ2-7	-	-
TGTGTCAGAAGCGCAAGGGACAGGGGGCGCACCGGGGAGCTGTTTTTT	CVRSARDRGRTGELFF	TRBV7-5	TRBJ2-2	-	-
TGTGCCAGCAGCCGCGACAGGACCGGGGAGCTGTTTTTT	CASSRDRTGELFF	TRBV6-5	TRBJ2-2	-	-
TGTGCCAGTAGTATAAGGCAGGGTTACACCGGGGAGCTGTTTTTT	CASSIRQGYTGELFF	TRBV19	TRBJ2-2	once	-
TGTGCCAGCAGCCCATTTAGCGGGGGGGCCGGTGAGACCCAGTACTTC	CASSPFSGGAGETQYF	TRBV4-2	TRBJ2-5	-	TRBD2
TGTGCCAGCAGCCAAGATTTGGCTCTCTCTGGAAACACCATATATTTT	CASSQDLALSGNTIYF	TRBV14	TRBJ1-3	-	-
TGTGCCAGCAGTTCCCTAGCGGGGGGGAGCCTAGATACGCAGTATTTT	CASSSLAGGSLDTQYF	TRBV6-5	TRBJ2-3	-	TRBD2
TGCAGCGTTGGGGGGGGGCCAAACTATGGCTACACCTTC	CSVGGGPNYGYTF	TRBV29-1	TRBJ1-2	once	-
TGCGCCAGCAGTCCAGAGAGGGCGGCAGATACGCAGTATTTT	CASSPERAADTQYF	TRBV10-2	TRBJ2-3	-	-
TGTGCCAGCAGTTTCATCGGTCTGCGGGAGACCCAGTACTTC	CASSFIGLRETQYF	TRBV6-2/TRBV6-3	TRBJ2-5	once	-
TGTGCCATCAGTGACCCTAGACTAGCGGGGGCCTACAATGAGCAGTTCTTC	CAISDPRLAGAYNEQFF	TRBV10-3	TRBJ2-1	-	TRBD2
TGCGCCAGCAGCCAGTCACAGGGCTCTGGGGCCAACGTCCTGACTTTC	CASSQSQGSGANVLTF	TRBV4-3	TRBJ2-6	-	-
TGCAGCGGATGGACAGGGGGCACCGGGGAGCTGTTTTTT	CSGWTGGTGELFF	TRBV29-1	TRBJ2-2	-	TRBD1
TGTGCCAGCAGCTTGGGGGCGGATCAGCCCCAGCATTTT	CASSLGADQPQHF	TRBV7-9	TRBJ1-5	once	-
TGCGCCAGCAGCCAAGATAGGGCCAGGGTGAACACTGAAGCTTTCTTT	CASSQDRARVNTEAFF	TRBV4-1	TRBJ1-1	few	-